These 17 T cell receptor beta chains were sequenced from one sample in a study of CD4 T cells in relation to SARS-CoV-2 and coronaviruses. Sequenced by immunoSEQ multiplex PCR; TCRdb stores in-frame clones only, minus some. The sample consists of under 50,000 clones, roughly 88% of them appearing once. Specimen: memory CD4+ T cells from PBMCs. These receptors came from an adult with COVID-19.

A single count supports this clone. The chain carries TRBV6-5 and TRBJ1-1, with 11 bases that match TRBD1. Germline V gene sequence: CDR1 MNHEY, CDR2 SVGAGI. V gave up 6 bases and J gave up 10 bases; unmatched junction bases: 13. The CDR3 has 15 residues. CDR3 amino acids: CASSEDRGRRARAFF. In DNA, the CDR3 is TGTGCCAGCAGCGAGGACAGGGGGCGACGGGCTAGAGCTTTCTTT.

In its sample, this clone was seen once. The chain uses TRBV19 and TRBJ2-5, with D perhaps TRBD2 (6 bases). CDR1 is LNHDA and CDR2 is SQIVND in the germline V gene (reference sequence). The CDR3 covers 14 residues. Between the trimmed V and J ends, which lost 5 bases and 5 bases, there was a span of 15 bases. The CDR3 here is CASSQNGRGETQYF. The CDR3 nucleotides read TGTGCCAGTAGTCAAAATGGACGGGGGGAGACCCAGTACTTC.

The rearrangement links TRBV7-2 to TRBJ1-5; D possibly corresponds to TRBD1 (5 bases). V lost 3 bases, J lost 2 bases, and 8 bases lay in between. Germline CDR1 reads SGHTA; CDR2 reads FQGNSA. This CDR3 comprises 14 residues. CDR3 sequence: CASSFTQGNQPQHF. The CDR3 DNA sequence: TGTGCCAGCAGCTTTACACAGGGCAATCAGCCCCAGCATTTT. Full variable domain (remainder filled in from reference TRBV7-2 and TRBJ1-5): GAGVSQSPSNKVTEKGKDVELRCDPISGHTALYWYRQSLGQGLEFLIYFQGNSAPDKSGLPSDRFSAERTGGSVSTLTIQRTQQEDSAVYLCASSFTQGNQPQHFGDGTRLSIL.

This clone was picked up one time. The V call is TRBV7-8, the J call TRBJ2-5; the D gene is possibly TRBD1 (6 bases). Germline V lookup: CDR1 SGHVS, CDR2 FQNEAQ. V lost 4 bases and J lost 7, with 16 bases in between. CDR3 length: 14 amino acids. The CDR3 sequence is CASSSGQLKGTQYF. The CDR3 coding sequence is TGTGCCAGCAGCTCTGGACAGCTCAAAGGGACCCAGTACTTC.

This rearrangement joins TRBV27 to TRBJ2-5, with D maybe TRBD2 (5 bases). V lost 0 bases to trimming and J lost 5 bases, with 10 bases between them. Germline values: CDR1 MNHEY, CDR2 SMNVEV (reference sequence). The CDR3 consists of 14 residues. The CDR3 region is CASSLSIARETQYF. The CDR3 coding sequence is TGTGCCAGCAGTTTATCGATAGCGCGGGAGACCCAGTACTTC.

V usage is TRBV19 and J usage is TRBJ2-7, with D perhaps matching TRBD1 (6 bases). V was pared by 6 bases and J by 0 bases, with 12 bases between. This CDR3 comprises 14 residues. Germline loops: CDR1 LNHDA, CDR2 SQIVND (reference sequence). The CDR3 DNA sequence: TGTGCCAGTAGGAGACAGGATCACTCCTACGAGCAGTACTTC. Amino acids: CASRRQDHSYEQYF.

The table lists this clone with a few counts. The chain combines TRBV18 with TRBJ2-5; TRBD2 agrees at 14 bases. Germline loops: CDR1 KGHSH, CDR2 LQKENI. This CDR3 is 18 amino acids long. V was clipped by 4 bases and J by 0 bases; unmatched bases: 7. CDR3 DNA: TGTGCCAGCTCACTAGGACTAGCGGGGGGCCGCAACCAAGAGACCCAGTACTTC. This translates into CASSLGLAGGRNQETQYF.

CDR3: CASSYSSTGSPLHF. The DNA of the CDR3 is TGTGCCAGCAGTTACTCGTCGACCGGATCACCCCTCCACTTT. The rearrangement links TRBV6-6 to TRBJ1-6, with D unresolved. The germline gives CDR1 MNHNY, CDR2 SVGAGI (reference sequence). V was shortened by 0 bases and J by 10 bases, with 10 bases between the two germline ends. The CDR3 spans 14 residues.

The chain combines TRBV11-2 with TRBJ2-7, with D unclear. The germline V gene encodes CDR1 SGHAT and CDR2 FQNNGV. The CDR3 has 13 amino acids. Trimming cost V 1 base and J 2 bases, with 6 bases left between them. The CDR3 sequence: CASSLGQTYEQYF. In DNA, the CDR3 is TGTGCCAGCAGCTTAGGCCAGACCTACGAGCAGTACTTC.

Only one count was recorded for this clone. The chain employs TRBV10-1 and TRBJ1-2; D possibly corresponds to TRBD1 (5 bases). This CDR3 has 13 amino acids. The V gene lost 2 bases and the J gene lost 4 bases, with 8 bases spanning the gap. Germline V gene data show CDR1 as WNHNN and CDR2 as SYGVQD (reference sequence). CDR3 amino acids: CASSEKGPYGYTF. CDR3 nucleotides: TGCGCCAGCAGTGAGAAGGGGCCCTATGGCTACACCTTC.

The chain has TRBV19 and TRBJ2-5; 8 positions agree with TRBD2. The junction had 8 bases not matched to a gene; V was cut back by 6 bases and J by 2 bases. The length of the CDR3 is 15 residues. CDR1 LNHDA and CDR2 SQIVND come from the germline V gene (reference sequence). Here the CDR3 DNA reads TGTGCCAGTAGCACCGGGACTAGTGCTCAAGAGACCCAGTACTTC. Its translation is CASSTGTSAQETQYF.

The V and J genes are TRBV5-1 and TRBJ2-3; D perhaps matches TRBD1 (5 bases). Trimming pared 0 bases from V and 0 bases from J, leaving 8 bases between. The germline V gene has CDR1 SGHRS and CDR2 YFSETQ. This CDR3 region has 15 residues. The CDR3 loop is CASSLGQSSTDTQYF. CDR3 nucleotides: TGCGCCAGCAGCTTGGGACAGTCTAGCACAGATACGCAGTATTTT.

The chain employs TRBV18 and TRBJ1-1; 7 bases match TRBD1. The germline CDR1 and CDR2 sequences are KGHSH and LQKENI. Trimming at V came to 0 bases and at J to 8 bases, leaving 3 bases not matched to a gene. This CDR3 comprises 13 residues. This chain's CDR3 is CASSPPDRSEAFF. The CDR3 DNA reads TGTGCCAGCTCACCACCGGACAGGTCCGAAGCTTTCTTT. Complete variable domain (other parts from reference TRBV18 and TRBJ1-1): NAGVMQNPRHLVRRRGQEARLRCSPMKGHSHVYWYRQLPEEGLKFMVYLQKENIIDESGMPKERFSAEFPKEGPSILRIQQVVRGDSAAYFCASSPPDRSEAFFGQGTRLTVV.

V and J are TRBV7-3 and TRBJ2-3, with 8 nucleotides matching TRBD1. This CDR3 comprises 16 residues. The V and J ends lost 1 base and 4 bases, in that order; junction bases with no gene match: 7. Germline CDR1 SGHTA, CDR2 FQGTGA. CDR3 residues: CASSLSPGQGADTQYF. DNA of the CDR3: TGTGCCAGCAGCTTAAGCCCTGGACAGGGCGCAGATACGCAGTATTTT.

The gene calls are TRBV19 and TRBJ1-6, with 8 bases aligning to TRBD1. J gave up 5 bases and V 4 bases, and 4 bases lay outside the gene matches. The CDR3 runs to 15 residues. The germline CDR1 and CDR2 sequences are LNHDA and SQIVND (reference sequence). The CDR3 nucleotides are TGTGCCAGTAGTACCCCGGACAGGGATAATTCACCCCTCCACTTT. Translated, it gives CASSTPDRDNSPLHF.

The rearrangement joins TRBV7-2 to TRBJ1-2, with D uncertain. The length of the CDR3 is 12 residues. CDR1 is SGHTA, CDR2 FQGNSA, per germline. Trimming shortened V by 5 bases and J by 8 bases, and 12 bases separated the two germline ends. The CDR3 DNA reads as TGTGCCAGCAGCCTGAGGTTGGGAGGCTACACCTTC. Protein product: CASSLRLGGYTF.

V usage is TRBV2 and J usage is TRBJ2-5; 7 bases are shared with TRBD1. CDR1 SNHLY and CDR2 FYNNEI come from the germline V gene. V lost 1 base and J lost 6; bases outside the gene matches: 8. This CDR3 has 15 amino acids. CDR3 nucleotides: TGTGCCAGCAGTGAAGTAGGAACAGGGGAGAAGACCCAGTACTTC. Translated: CASSEVGTGEKTQYF.